This T cell receptor beta chain stems from a study of blood T cells in healthy people across ages. About the research overall: Roughly one uniquely barcoded beta molecule per two T cells was captured.

This clonotype was seen ten or more times. What it recognizes is unknown. Overall study results and limits: Greater diversity and more naive CD4+ cells were seen in long-lived donors than in aged donors.

A second PCR of about 6 to 11 cycles used a sample-barcoded 5' primer and a J-beta primer mix. TCRdb recomputed calls from the 5' RACE reads with MiXCR, one row per CDR3 protein. This table has 630,000 or so distinct CDR3 sequences, roughly 32% appearing once. Each sample gave at least 6.5 million isolated PBMCs. The CDR3 runs to 14 residues. Germline V CDR1 and CDR2: SGDLS, YYNGEE. The V end was cut by 3 bases, the J end by 1 base, with 10 bases between. The sequenced sample was blood. V usage is TRBV9 and J usage is TRBJ1-2; a possible D gene is TRBD1 (6 bases). This receptor was identified in a woman of 80 years or more in good health. This chain's CDR3 is CASSGAGVNYGYTF. The CDR3 nucleotides are TGTGCCAGCAGCGGGGCAGGGGTTAACTATGGCTACACCTTC.